Listed here is a single T cell receptor beta chain. For every subset, genomic DNA was evenly distributed across several immunoSEQ plates. In the source study's methods: Filtering differed, since immunoSEQ gave only junction sequences and no quality scores. TCRdb's table, derived via immunoSEQ multiplex PCR, lists solely in-frame clones and lacks some. V and J calls and clone size are given by that table; D and trimming were obtained from the DNA. The table includes around 500,000 clones, roughly 77% detected once. This sample is part of a study of shared clonotypes between healthy human individuals. V was cut by 3 bases and J by 4 bases, with 13 bases left in between. From germline, CDR1 is MDHEN and CDR2 SYDVKM. CDR3 length equals 15 residues.

The chain uses TRBV28 and TRBJ1-3; D is ambiguous. The clonotype originates from a woman aged 40 to 49 in good health. Some clones in this sample may be carry-over from other donors' samples. Sequencing used PBMCs. The CDR3 spells CASSFLGMGGNTIYF. In DNA form, the CDR3 reads TGTGCCAGCAGTTTCCTGGGGATGGGCGGAAACACCATATATTTT.